A selection of T cell receptor beta chains follows, all from one sample in a study of blood T cell repertoires in COVID-19. The data were produced by immunoSEQ multiplex PCR, yet TCRdb's version contains in-frame clones alone and is incomplete. The top ten clones hold around 2% of a sample with 40,000 to 50,000 clones, about nine tenths of them seen once. Material for sequencing was peripheral blood. These TCRs come from a woman of 80 years or more with COVID-19, enrolled during active disease. Both conserved end residues are part of each CDR3. A D gene is named only where the DNA matches it firmly. A row's size may be missing; if present it is once, few, many or a size class.

D: TRBD2; V: TRBV11-2; J: TRBJ2-2; size: .; CDR3: CASSPKRGFTGELFF; DNA: TGTGCCAGCAGCCCTAAGCGGGGGTTCACCGGGGAGCTGTTTTTT
D: .; V: TRBV5-1; J: TRBJ2-4; size: .; CDR3: CASSRDIHSTKNIQYF; DNA: TGCGCCAGCAGCCGCGACATCCACTCAACCAAAAACATTCAGTACTTC
D: .; V: TRBV2; J: TRBJ1-2; size: once; CDR3: CASTLLTYGYTF; DNA: TGTGCCAGCACTCTTTTGACATATGGCTACACCTTC
D: .; V: TRBV5-1; J: TRBJ2-3; size: .; CDR3: CASSSAHLGTTDTQYF; DNA: TGCGCCAGCAGCTCCGCCCACCTAGGTACGACAGATACGCAGTATTTT
D: .; V: TRBV6-2/TRBV6-3; J: TRBJ2-1; size: .; CDR3: CASSYRDKIYNEQFF; DNA: TGTGCCAGCAGTTACCGGGACAAAATTTACAATGAGCAGTTCTTC
D: .; V: TRBV14; J: TRBJ1-4; size: .; CDR3: CASSLTRQATNEKLFF; DNA: TGTGCCAGCAGCCTTACTAGACAGGCAACTAATGAAAAACTGTTTTTT
D: TRBD2; V: TRBV27; J: TRBJ2-1; size: .; CDR3: CASSIAGVHNEQFF; DNA: TGTGCCAGCAGTATAGCGGGAGTCCACAATGAGCAGTTCTTC
D: .; V: TRBV11-2; J: TRBJ2-6; size: .; CDR3: CASSGLTGANVLTF; DNA: TGTGCCAGCAGCGGGCTCACTGGGGCCAACGTCCTGACTTTC
D: .; V: TRBV19; J: TRBJ2-3; size: .; CDR3: CASSPTWEGTDTQYF; DNA: TGTGCCAGTAGCCCTACATGGGAGGGCACAGATACGCAGTATTTT
D: .; V: TRBV7-2; J: TRBJ2-7; size: .; CDR3: CASSSRGQTYEQYF; DNA: TGTGCCAGCAGCTCCCGCGGACAGACCTACGAGCAGTACTTC
D: TRBD1; V: TRBV20-1; J: TRBJ1-4; size: .; CDR3: CSATPGDRGFF; DNA: TGCAGTGCTACCCCCGGTGACAGGGGATTTTTT
D: .; V: TRBV6-6; J: TRBJ1-4; size: .; CDR3: CASSWSPRDLNEKLFF; DNA: TGTGCCAGCAGTTGGAGCCCGCGGGACCTTAATGAAAAACTGTTTTTT
D: .; V: TRBV6-5; J: TRBJ1-5; size: .; CDR3: CASSYSFQSNQPQHF; DNA: TGTGCCAGCAGTTACTCTTTTCAAAGCAATCAGCCCCAGCATTTT
D: .; V: TRBV28; J: TRBJ2-7; size: .; CDR3: CASLTRKSSYEQYF; DNA: TGTGCCAGCCTGACCAGGAAGAGCTCCTACGAGCAGTACTTC
D: .; V: TRBV30; J: TRBJ1-2; size: .; CDR3: CAWSVEAGVRGYTF; DNA: TGTGCCTGGAGTGTAGAGGCGGGGGTTCGTGGCTACACCTTC
D: TRBD1; V: TRBV7-2; J: TRBJ1-1; size: .; CDR3: CASSLAYRGRVTEAFF; DNA: TGTGCCAGCAGCTTAGCGTACAGGGGGCGGGTCACTGAAGCTTTCTTT
D: .; V: TRBV7-9; J: TRBJ1-6; size: .; CDR3: CASSLARGQISPLHF; DNA: TGTGCCAGCAGCTTAGCACGGGGTCAAATTTCACCCCTCCACTTT
D: .; V: TRBV24-1; J: TRBJ2-3; size: few; CDR3: CATSDPITDTQYF; DNA: TGTGCCACCAGTGACCCCATCACAGATACGCAGTATTTT
D: .; V: TRBV6-5; J: TRBJ2-2; size: .; CDR3: CASRLTAVNTGELFF; DNA: TGTGCCAGCAGACTGACAGCAGTGAACACCGGGGAGCTGTTTTTT
D: TRBD1; V: TRBV5-4; J: TRBJ2-3; size: once; CDR3: CASSLEGGLSTDTQYF; DNA: TGTGCCAGCAGCTTGGAAGGGGGCCTGAGCACAGATACGCAGTATTTT
D: .; V: TRBV11-2; J: TRBJ1-2; size: .; CDR3: CASSRELNYGYTF; DNA: TGTGCCAGCAGCCGCGAATTAAACTATGGCTACACCTTC
D: TRBD1; V: TRBV7-3; J: TRBJ2-2; size: .; CDR3: CASSSGQANTGELFF; DNA: TGTGCCAGCAGCTCTGGACAGGCCAACACCGGGGAGCTGTTTTTT
D: TRBD2; V: TRBV3-1/TRBV3-2; J: TRBJ2-6; size: .; CDR3: CASGLAGGFGANVLTF; DNA: TGTGCCAGCGGACTAGCGGGAGGATTTGGGGCCAACGTCCTGACTTTC
D: TRBD1; V: TRBV14; J: TRBJ2-2; size: .; CDR3: CASSQWTGPSNTGELFF; DNA: TGTGCCAGCAGCCAGTGGACAGGACCCTCGAACACCGGGGAGCTGTTTTTT
D: .; V: TRBV28; J: TRBJ2-1; size: .; CDR3: CASSLLQGTGSYNEQFF; DNA: TGTGCCAGCAGTTTACTACAGGGCACGGGGTCCTACAATGAGCAGTTCTTC
D: TRBD1; V: TRBV9; J: TRBJ2-2; size: .; CDR3: CASSAGGVSGELFF; DNA: TGTGCCAGCAGCGCAGGGGGCGTTTCCGGGGAGCTGTTTTTT